This record concerns one T cell receptor beta chain sequence. The antigen is unknown. These data come from a study of T cell responses to AZD1222 COVID-19 vaccine. Germline V gives CDR1 LGHNA, CDR2 YSLEER. The V gene lost 0 bases and the J gene lost 6 bases, with 10 bases spanning the gap. The CDR3 has 14 residues. The method was immunoSEQ multiplex PCR; TCRdb's version includes in-frame clones alone and lacks a portion of them. The repertoire consists of some 120,000 clones, with about 85% occurring once and the leading ten covering 5% to 7%. Study-wide points: Two AZD1222 doses significantly raised spike-specific TCR breadth and depth over controls. Most donors were white British, females outnumbered males, and clonal diversity was possibly underestimated. Among AZD1222 vaccinees, only 6 or 7 were seropositive at baseline.

Sequenced here: peripheral blood, sampled on day 0 of AZD1222 vaccination. The receptor was isolated from an adult in good health. V gene TRBV4-3 combines with J gene TRBJ2-3; D gene unclear. The CDR3 sequence: CASSQDVRVDTQYF. The CDR3, as DNA: TGCGCCAGCAGCCAAGATGTTCGGGTGGATACGCAGTATTTT.